The 19 T cell receptor beta chains given below trace back to one sample, sequenced in a study of T cells in Graves' hyperthyroidism and ophthalmopathy. There were TCR beta CDR3 regions amplified from RNA transcripts. TCR CDR3 regions were first amplified by RT-PCR with HTBI primers. TCRdb analysed the multiplex PCR reads with MiXCR anew, one entry per CDR3 protein. The data contain around 660,000 distinct CDR3 sequences, 45% of them singletons. Sequenced: peripheral blood or thyroid tissue (not recorded which). The receptors shown here come from an adult man with Graves' disease, either hyperthyroidism or ophthalmopathy (not recorded which).

This clonotype was recorded at least ten times. The gene calls are TRBV2 and TRBJ1-1; D unresolved. V lost 2 bases and J lost 0, with 10 bases in between. The CDR3 contains 15 residues. The germline V gene encodes CDR1 SNHLY and CDR2 FYNNEI. For the CDR3, the DNA is TGTGCCAGCAGTGAATTTGGGAGTTTGAACACTGAAGCTTTCTTT. Amino acid sequence: CASSEFGSLNTEAFF.

This chain links TRBV2 with TRBJ1-6, with D unclear. V lost 7 bases and J 10 bases, leaving 11 bases between the germline ends. Germline V gives CDR1 SNHLY, CDR2 FYNNEI. CDR3 length: 12 amino acids. CDR3 in amino acids: CASKKDGSPLHF. The CDR3 region has the DNA TGTGCCAGCAAAAAGGACGGATCACCCCTCCACTTT.

The chain employs TRBV6-6 and TRBJ1-2, with 8 bases lining up with TRBD1. Germline CDR1 MNHNY, CDR2 SVGAGI (reference sequence). V trimming: 5 bases; J trimming: 6 bases; junction bases outside the gene matches: 11. This CDR3 comprises 15 residues. The CDR3 protein is CASSHPGTGTHGYTF. The CDR3 DNA reads as TGTGCCAGCAGTCACCCCGGGACAGGTACACATGGCTACACCTTC.

With regard to this clonotype: This could be a read error, since a much larger clone is one nucleotide away. DNA of the CDR3: TGTGCCATCAGTGGAAATAGCGGGACGGTTTACGAGCAGTACTTC. This sequence encodes CAISGNSGTVYEQYF. The J gene is TRBJ2-7, the V gene TRBV10-3; 8 bases match TRBD2. Germline V lookup: CDR1 ENHRY, CDR2 SYGVKD. The V and J ends lost 4 bases and 4 bases, in that order; junction bases with no gene match: 9. The CDR3 totals 15 residues.

This clonotype was seen repeatedly, ten times or more. J is TRBJ1-3 and V is TRBV10-3; the D gene is possibly TRBD1 (6 bases). This CDR3 contains 14 residues. Per the germline V gene, CDR1 is ENHRY and CDR2 is SYGVKD. Trimming removed 9 bases at V and 2 bases at J, with 14 bases between. The DNA for the CDR3 is TGTGCCATAAGGGGGGCAGACACTGGAAACACCATATATTTT. Its translation is CAIRGADTGNTIYF.

This clonotype was detected a few times. The CDR3 DNA is TGCAGTGCTAGTACGGGGGTCCAGCCCCAGCATTTT. It yields the protein CSASTGVQPQHF. The genes are TRBV20-1 and TRBJ1-5, with D maybe TRBD1 (5 bases). Trimming removed 3 bases at V and 7 bases at J, with 10 bases between. Germline CDR1 and CDR2: DFQATT and SNEGSKA (reference sequence). The CDR3 loop spans 12 amino acids.

CDR3 sequence: CASSPPRGGNYGYTF. Written as DNA, the CDR3 is TGTGCCAGCAGTCCTCCCAGGGGTGGTAACTATGGCTACACCTTC. The J gene is TRBJ1-2, the V gene TRBV12-3 or TRBV12-4; TRBD1 is a possible D gene (6 bases). V lost 5 bases and J lost 1, with 14 bases in between. This CDR3 spans 15 amino acids.

This chain links TRBV29-1 with TRBJ1-2; no clear D gene. The CDR3 is 13 amino acids. CDR1 SQVTM and CDR2 ANQGSEA come from the germline V gene. Trimming pared 1 base from V and 7 bases from J, leaving 13 bases between. CDR3 nucleotides: TGCAGCGTTGAAGCGTATACACTCGGTGGCTACACCTTC. It is translated as CSVEAYTLGGYTF.

This chain connects TRBV7-8 to TRBJ1-1, with unresolved D. CDR3 length equals 16 residues. V was shortened by 1 base and J by 2 bases, with 14 bases between the two germline ends. The germline CDR1 and CDR2 sequences are SGHVS and FQNEAQ. CDR3 loop: CASSLVPRHLNTEAFF. CDR3 DNA: TGTGCCAGCAGCTTAGTCCCAAGACACCTCAACACTGAAGCTTTCTTT.

This chain connects TRBV10-3 to TRBJ2-7; TRBD2 might be the D (5 bases). Germline assignment: CDR1 ENHRY and CDR2 SYGVKD. The V end lost 0 bases, the J end lost 4 bases, and 7 bases lay between the germline ends. The CDR3 consists of 13 residues. The CDR3 spells CAISESEVYEQYF. CDR3 sequence (DNA): TGTGCCATCAGTGAGTCGGAGGTTTACGAGCAGTACTTC.

Worth noting for this clonotype: A read error may account for a junction end that differs from germline. The chain has TRBV7-9 and TRBJ1-2, with TRBD1 matching 9 bases. Germline CDR1 reads SEHNR; CDR2 reads FQNEAQ (reference sequence). The CDR3 is 11 residues long. This chain's CDR3 is CASSLDRGTFF. As DNA, the CDR3 is TGTGCCAGCAGCCTAGACAGGGGGACGTTCTTC.

This clonotype came up once. A much larger clone lies one base from this, so it may be a read error. Given the absence of the conserved phenylalanine or tryptophan at the CDR3 end, a read error is likely. The gene calls are TRBV29-1 and TRBJ2-5, with TRBD2 matching over 8 bases. The germline gives CDR1 SQVTM, CDR2 ANQGSEA. V lost 4 bases, J lost 4 bases, and 2 bases stayed unmatched. The CDR3 loop spans 12 amino acids. The CDR3 here is CSVALAVETQYS. The CDR3 coding sequence is TGCAGCGTTGCACTAGCGGTAGAGACCCAGTACTCC.

There are many counts of this clonotype. The chain recombines TRBV19 with TRBJ1-2, with D maybe TRBD1 (6 bases). Germline CDR1 LNHDA, CDR2 SQIVND (reference sequence). Trimming took 7 bases from V and 0 from J, leaving 12 bases between them. The CDR3 length is 14 residues. This CDR3 is CASTVQGPNYGYTF. CDR3 DNA sequence: TGTGCCAGTACCGTACAGGGCCCTAACTATGGCTACACCTTC. The full variable domain, rest sourced from reference TRBV19 and TRBJ1-2, is DGGITQSPKYLFRKEGQNVTLSCEQNLNHDAMYWYRQDPGQGLRLIYYSQIVNDFQKGDIAEGYSVSREKKESFPLTVTSAQKNPTAFYLCASTVQGPNYGYTFGSGTRLTVV.

This clonotype was seen repeatedly, ten times or more. This chain links TRBV15 with TRBJ2-7; TRBD2 is a possible D gene (6 bases). This CDR3 has 14 amino acids. V was cut by 6 bases and J by 0 bases, with 12 bases left in between. Germline loops: CDR1 LNHNV, CDR2 YYDKDF (reference sequence). CDR3 sequence reads: CATRIGGSSYEQYF. CDR3 bases: TGTGCCACCAGGATAGGAGGGAGCTCCTACGAGCAGTACTTC.

The chain combines TRBV29-1 with TRBJ1-5; 9 bases agree with TRBD1. The CDR3 is made up of 14 amino acids. The V gene's germline CDR1 is SQVTM and CDR2 ANQGSEA. Trimming at V came to 7 bases and at J to 5 bases, leaving 9 bases not matched to a gene. The CDR3 loop is CSDGDRGRYQPQHF. CDR3 sequence (DNA): TGCAGCGACGGAGACAGGGGGAGATATCAGCCCCAGCATTTT.

The chain carries TRBV10-1 and TRBJ2-2; tentative D call: TRBD1 (7 bases). The CDR3 contains 15 residues. V was pared by 3 bases and J by 3 bases, with 11 bases between. Germline lookup yields CDR1 WNHNN and CDR2 SYGVQD (reference sequence). CDR3 DNA: TGCGCCAGCAGTGATCCCAGGGGGGACACCGGGGAGCTGTTTTTT. Protein sequence: CASSDPRGDTGELFF.

The rearrangement links TRBV25-1 to TRBJ1-2, with a weak D call TRBD1 (5 bases). Trimming stripped 4 bases from V and 6 bases from J, with 21 bases between. Germline-derived CDR1 and CDR2 are MGHDK and SYGVNS. This CDR3 has 16 residues. The CDR3 nucleotides read TGTGCCAGCAGTGCTAGACTGGGACGGCTTGGTGATGGCTACACCTTC. Its translation is CASSARLGRLGDGYTF.

This clonotype was detected many times. The chain's CDR3 is CASSLGVTSGANTGELFF. CDR3 sequence (DNA): TGTGCCAGCAGCTTAGGCGTGACTAGCGGGGCGAACACCGGGGAGCTGTTTTTT. The rearrangement joins TRBV7-2 to TRBJ2-2, with 11 bases that match TRBD2. V dropped 1 base and J dropped 0; count of bases not matched to a gene: 4. The CDR3 is made up of 18 amino acids. Germline values: CDR1 SGHTA, CDR2 FQGNSA. The full variable domain, its missing parts supplied by reference TRBV7-2 and TRBJ2-2, is GAGVSQSPSNKVTEKGKDVELRCDPISGHTALYWYRQSLGQGLEFLIYFQGNSAPDKSGLPSDRFSAERTGGSVSTLTIQRTQQEDSAVYLCASSLGVTSGANTGELFFGEGSRLTVL.

Only a few counts were recorded for this clonotype. V gene TRBV9 combines with J gene TRBJ2-2; no definite D call. Trimming left V 5 bases short and J 4 bases short, with 9 bases between. The germline gives CDR1 SGDLS, CDR2 YYNGEE. CDR3 length: 13 residues. CDR3 DNA: TGTGCCAGCAGGGCTTCGAGCACCGGGGAGCTGTTTTTT. Translation: CASRASSTGELFF.